This record concerns one T cell receptor (beta chain) sequence. The antigen is not known. This entry is derived from a study of graft-versus-host responses after intestinal transplantation. TCRdb's copy holds only in-frame clones and misses some; the assay was immunoSEQ multiplex PCR. Here the sample spans some 110,000 clones, roughly 93% being singletons. Germline loops: CDR1 SNHLY, CDR2 FYNNEI. This CDR3 has 13 residues. Germline trimming cut 7 bases from V and 6 bases from J; bases unmatched to any gene: 6. The V call is TRBV2, the J call TRBJ1-1; 9 bases match TRBD1. The source of this sequence is a human donor who was the organ donor for an intestinal transplant. The input for sequencing was unstimulated CD8+ T cells sorted from spleen or lymph node cells, taken before transplant. The CDR3 nucleotides read TGTGCCAGCACCCGGGACAGGGAGCCTGAAGCTTTCTTT. Amino acid sequence: CASTRDREPEAFF.